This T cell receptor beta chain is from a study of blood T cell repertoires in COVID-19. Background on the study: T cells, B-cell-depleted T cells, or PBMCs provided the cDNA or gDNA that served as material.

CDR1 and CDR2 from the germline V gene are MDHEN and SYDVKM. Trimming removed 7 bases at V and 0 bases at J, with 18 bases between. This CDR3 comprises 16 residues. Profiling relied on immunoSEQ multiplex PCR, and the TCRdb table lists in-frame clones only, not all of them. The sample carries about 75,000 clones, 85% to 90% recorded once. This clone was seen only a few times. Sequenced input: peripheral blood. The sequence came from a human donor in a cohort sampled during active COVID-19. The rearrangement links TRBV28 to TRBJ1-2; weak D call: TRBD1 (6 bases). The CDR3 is CASNTGYASANYGYTF. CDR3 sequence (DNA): TGTGCCAGCAATACAGGGTATGCCTCAGCTAACTATGGCTACACCTTC.